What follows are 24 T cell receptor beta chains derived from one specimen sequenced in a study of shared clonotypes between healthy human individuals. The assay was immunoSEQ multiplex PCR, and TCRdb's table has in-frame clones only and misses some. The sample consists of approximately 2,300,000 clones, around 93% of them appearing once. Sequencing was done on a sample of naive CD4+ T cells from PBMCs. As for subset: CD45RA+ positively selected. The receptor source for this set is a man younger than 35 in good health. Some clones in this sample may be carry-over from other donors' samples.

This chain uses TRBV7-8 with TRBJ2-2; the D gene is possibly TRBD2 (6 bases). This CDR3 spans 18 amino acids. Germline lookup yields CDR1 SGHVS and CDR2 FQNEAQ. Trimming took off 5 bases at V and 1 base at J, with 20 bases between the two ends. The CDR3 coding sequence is TGTGCCAGCAGCCCCGGTTTGGGGGGAGAGGTGAACACCGGGGAGCTGTTTTTT. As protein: CASSPGLGGEVNTGELFF.

Written as DNA, the CDR3 is TGCGCCAGCAGCCCTGGGACTAGCGGAGGCGAGCAGTACTTC. This codes for CASSPGTSGGEQYF. The chain has TRBV5-1 and TRBJ2-7, with TRBD2 matching 11 bases. This CDR3 contains 14 residues. From germline, CDR1 is SGHRS and CDR2 YFSETQ. The V gene end was trimmed by 4 bases and the J gene end by 6 bases; junction bases not matched to a gene: 6. The full variable domain, its missing parts supplied by reference TRBV5-1 and TRBJ2-7, is KAGVTQTPRYLIKTRGQQVTLSCSPISGHRSVSWYQQTPGQGLQFLFEYFSETQRNKGNFPGRFSGRQFSNSRSEMNVSTLELGDSALYLCASSPGTSGGEQYFGPGTRLTVT.

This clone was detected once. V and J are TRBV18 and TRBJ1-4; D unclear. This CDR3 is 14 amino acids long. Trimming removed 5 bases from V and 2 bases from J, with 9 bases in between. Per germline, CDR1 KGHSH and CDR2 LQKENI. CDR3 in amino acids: CASSRSGTNEKLFF. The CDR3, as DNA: TGTGCCAGCTCAAGATCGGGGACTAATGAAAAACTGTTTTTT.

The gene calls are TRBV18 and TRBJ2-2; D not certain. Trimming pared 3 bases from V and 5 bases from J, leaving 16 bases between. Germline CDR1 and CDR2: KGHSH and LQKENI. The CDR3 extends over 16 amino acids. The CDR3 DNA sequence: TGTGCCAGCTCACCTTCCGGGTCCTTTGGGACCGGGGAGCTGTTTTTT. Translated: CASSPSGSFGTGELFF.

The CDR3: CAISGDSKNYGYTF. In DNA, the CDR3 is TGTGCCATCAGTGGGGACAGCAAAAACTATGGCTACACCTTC. V and J are TRBV10-3 and TRBJ1-2; 7 nucleotides agree with TRBD1. Germline V gene lookup returns CDR1 ENHRY and CDR2 SYGVKD. Losses at the gene ends were 4 bases for V and 2 bases for J; bases not matched to a gene: 4. There are 14 residues in the CDR3.

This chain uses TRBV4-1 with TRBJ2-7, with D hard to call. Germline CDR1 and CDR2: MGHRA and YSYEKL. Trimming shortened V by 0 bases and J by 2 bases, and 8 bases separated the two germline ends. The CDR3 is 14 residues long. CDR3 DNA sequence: TGCGCCAGCAGCCAAGAGTACGGACCCTACGAGCAGTACTTC. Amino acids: CASSQEYGPYEQYF.

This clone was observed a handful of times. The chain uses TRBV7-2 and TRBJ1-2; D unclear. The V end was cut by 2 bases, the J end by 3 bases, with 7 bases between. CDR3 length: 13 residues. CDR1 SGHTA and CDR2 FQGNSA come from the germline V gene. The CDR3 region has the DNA TGTGCCAGCAGCTTATCTGTGTACTATGGCTACACCTTC. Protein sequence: CASSLSVYYGYTF. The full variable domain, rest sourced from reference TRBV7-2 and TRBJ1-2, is GAGVSQSPSNKVTEKGKDVELRCDPISGHTALYWYRQSLGQGLEFLIYFQGNSAPDKSGLPSDRFSAERTGGSVSTLTIQRTQQEDSAVYLCASSLSVYYGYTFGSGTRLTVV.

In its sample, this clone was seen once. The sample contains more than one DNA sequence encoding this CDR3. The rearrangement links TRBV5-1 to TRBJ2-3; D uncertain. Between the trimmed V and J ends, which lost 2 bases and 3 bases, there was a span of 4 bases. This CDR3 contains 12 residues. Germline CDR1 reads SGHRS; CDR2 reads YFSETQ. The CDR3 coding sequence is TGCGCCAGCAGCTTAGAGACAGATACGCAGTATTTT. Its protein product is CASSLETDTQYF.

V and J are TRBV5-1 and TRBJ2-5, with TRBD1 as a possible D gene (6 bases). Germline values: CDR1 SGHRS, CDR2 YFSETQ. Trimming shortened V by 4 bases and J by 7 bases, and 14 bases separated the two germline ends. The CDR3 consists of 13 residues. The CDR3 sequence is CASSPTGLWTQYF. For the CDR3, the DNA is TGCGCCAGCAGCCCCACAGGGCTTTGGACCCAGTACTTC.

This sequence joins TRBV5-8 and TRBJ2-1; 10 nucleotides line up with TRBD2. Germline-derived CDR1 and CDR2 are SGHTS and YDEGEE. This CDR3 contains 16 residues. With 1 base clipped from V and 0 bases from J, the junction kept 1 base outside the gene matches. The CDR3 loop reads CASSLPSGGSYNEQFF. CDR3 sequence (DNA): TGTGCCAGCAGCTTGCCTAGCGGGGGCTCCTACAATGAGCAGTTCTTC.

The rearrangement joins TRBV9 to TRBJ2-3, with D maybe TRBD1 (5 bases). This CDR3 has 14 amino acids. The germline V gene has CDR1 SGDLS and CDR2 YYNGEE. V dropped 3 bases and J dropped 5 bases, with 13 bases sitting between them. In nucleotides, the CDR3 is TGTGCCAGCAGCGGGAATCAAAGGGGAGATACGCAGTATTTT. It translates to CASSGNQRGDTQYF. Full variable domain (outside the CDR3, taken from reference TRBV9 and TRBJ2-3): DSGVTQTPKHLITATGQRVTLRCSPRSGDLSVYWYQQSLDQGLQFLIQYYNGEERAKGNILERFSAQQFPDLHSELNLSSLELGDSALYFCASSGNQRGDTQYFGPGTRLTVL.

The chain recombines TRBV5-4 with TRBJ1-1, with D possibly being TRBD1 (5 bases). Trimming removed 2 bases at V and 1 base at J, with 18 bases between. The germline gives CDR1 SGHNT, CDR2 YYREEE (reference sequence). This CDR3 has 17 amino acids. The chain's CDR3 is CASSFFRGSGRNTEAFF. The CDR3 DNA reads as TGTGCCAGCAGCTTCTTCCGGGGTTCGGGGCGGAACACTGAAGCTTTCTTT.

The CDR3 spells CASSRLGTDTQYF. CDR3 sequence (DNA): TGTGCCAGCAGCCGGTTAGGGACAGATACGCAGTATTTT. The chain combines TRBV5-4 with TRBJ2-3; D unresolved. V was trimmed by 4 bases and J by 3 bases, leaving 9 bases between them. Germline V CDR1 and CDR2: SGHNT, YYREEE (reference sequence). The CDR3 runs to 13 residues.

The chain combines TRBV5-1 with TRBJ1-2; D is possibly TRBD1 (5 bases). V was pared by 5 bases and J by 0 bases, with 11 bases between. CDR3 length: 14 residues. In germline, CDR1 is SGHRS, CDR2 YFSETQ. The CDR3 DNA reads TGCGCCAGCAGGGGGGGTTCAGCTAACTATGGCTACACCTTC. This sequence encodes CASRGGSANYGYTF. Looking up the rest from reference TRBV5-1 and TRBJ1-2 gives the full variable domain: KAGVTQTPRYLIKTRGQQVTLSCSPISGHRSVSWYQQTPGQGLQFLFEYFSETQRNKGNFPGRFSGRQFSNSRSEMNVSTLELGDSALYLCASRGGSANYGYTFGSGTRLTVV.

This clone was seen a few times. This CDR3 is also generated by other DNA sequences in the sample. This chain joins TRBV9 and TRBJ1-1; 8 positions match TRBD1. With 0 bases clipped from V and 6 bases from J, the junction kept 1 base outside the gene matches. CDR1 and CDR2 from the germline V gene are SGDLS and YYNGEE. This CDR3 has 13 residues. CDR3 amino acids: CASSVGQGPEAFF. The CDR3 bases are TGTGCCAGCAGCGTAGGACAGGGGCCTGAAGCTTTCTTT.

The CDR3 here is CASRPRLAGRGTGELFF. In DNA form, the CDR3 reads TGTGCCAGCAGGCCTAGACTAGCGGGCCGCGGCACCGGGGAGCTGTTTTTT. V gene TRBV7-2 combines with J gene TRBJ2-2; 10 positions agree with TRBD2. CDR3 length equals 17 residues. Trimming took 6 bases from V and 4 from J; bases not matched to a gene: 11. Germline V lookup: CDR1 SGHTA, CDR2 FQGNSA.

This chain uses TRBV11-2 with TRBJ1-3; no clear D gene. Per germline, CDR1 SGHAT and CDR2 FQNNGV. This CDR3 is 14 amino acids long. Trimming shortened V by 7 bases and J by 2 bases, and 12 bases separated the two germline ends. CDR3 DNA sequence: TGTGCCAGCACCTTCTGGGAGGCTGGAAACACCATATATTTT. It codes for CASTFWEAGNTIYF.

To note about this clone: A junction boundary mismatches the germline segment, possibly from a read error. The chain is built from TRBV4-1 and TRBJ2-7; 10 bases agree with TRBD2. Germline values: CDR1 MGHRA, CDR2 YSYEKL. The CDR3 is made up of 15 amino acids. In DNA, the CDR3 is TGCGCCAGCAGCCAAGAAAGGGCTAGCGGGGGCCCATATATCTTC. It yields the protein CASSQERASGGPYIF.

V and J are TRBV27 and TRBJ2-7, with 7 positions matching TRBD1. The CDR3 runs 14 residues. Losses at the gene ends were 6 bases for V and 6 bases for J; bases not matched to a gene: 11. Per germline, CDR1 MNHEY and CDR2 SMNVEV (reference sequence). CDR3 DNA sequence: TGTGCCAGCAGAGGGGACAGTACACTCTCCGAGCAGTACTTC. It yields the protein CASRGDSTLSEQYF.

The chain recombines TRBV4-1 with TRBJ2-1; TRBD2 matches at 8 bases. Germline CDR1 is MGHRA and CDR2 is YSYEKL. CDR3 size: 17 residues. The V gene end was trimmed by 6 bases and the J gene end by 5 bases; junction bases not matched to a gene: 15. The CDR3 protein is CASRHGRGLSNHNEQFF. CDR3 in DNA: TGCGCCAGCAGACACGGGAGGGGACTCTCAAACCACAATGAGCAGTTCTTC.

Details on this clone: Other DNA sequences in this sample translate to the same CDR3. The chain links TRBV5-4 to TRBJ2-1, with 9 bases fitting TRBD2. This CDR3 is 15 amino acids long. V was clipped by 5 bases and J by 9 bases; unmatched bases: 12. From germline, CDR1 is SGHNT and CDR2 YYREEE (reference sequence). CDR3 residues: CASSAGTSSVSEQFF. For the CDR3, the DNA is TGTGCCAGCAGTGCCGGGACTAGCTCTGTGAGTGAGCAGTTCTTC.

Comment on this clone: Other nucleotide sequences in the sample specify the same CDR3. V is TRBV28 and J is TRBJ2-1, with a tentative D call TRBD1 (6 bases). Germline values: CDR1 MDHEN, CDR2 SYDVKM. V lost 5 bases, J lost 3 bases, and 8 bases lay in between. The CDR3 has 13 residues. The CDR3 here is CASSLDSYNEQFF. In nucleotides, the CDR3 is TGTGCCAGCAGTCTGGACAGCTACAATGAGCAGTTCTTC.

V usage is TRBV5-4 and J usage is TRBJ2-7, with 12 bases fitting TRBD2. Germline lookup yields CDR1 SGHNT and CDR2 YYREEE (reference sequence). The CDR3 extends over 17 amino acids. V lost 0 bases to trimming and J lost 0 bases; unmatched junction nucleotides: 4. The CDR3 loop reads CASSLELAGGLSYEQYF. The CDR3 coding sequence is TGTGCCAGCAGCTTGGAACTAGCGGGGGGTCTCTCCTACGAGCAGTACTTC.

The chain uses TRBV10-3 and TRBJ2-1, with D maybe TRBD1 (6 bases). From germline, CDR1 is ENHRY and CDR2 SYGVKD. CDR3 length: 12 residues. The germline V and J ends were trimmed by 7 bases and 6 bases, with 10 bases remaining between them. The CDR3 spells CAIKGGPNEQFF. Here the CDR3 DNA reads TGTGCCATCAAAGGGGGTCCCAATGAGCAGTTCTTC.